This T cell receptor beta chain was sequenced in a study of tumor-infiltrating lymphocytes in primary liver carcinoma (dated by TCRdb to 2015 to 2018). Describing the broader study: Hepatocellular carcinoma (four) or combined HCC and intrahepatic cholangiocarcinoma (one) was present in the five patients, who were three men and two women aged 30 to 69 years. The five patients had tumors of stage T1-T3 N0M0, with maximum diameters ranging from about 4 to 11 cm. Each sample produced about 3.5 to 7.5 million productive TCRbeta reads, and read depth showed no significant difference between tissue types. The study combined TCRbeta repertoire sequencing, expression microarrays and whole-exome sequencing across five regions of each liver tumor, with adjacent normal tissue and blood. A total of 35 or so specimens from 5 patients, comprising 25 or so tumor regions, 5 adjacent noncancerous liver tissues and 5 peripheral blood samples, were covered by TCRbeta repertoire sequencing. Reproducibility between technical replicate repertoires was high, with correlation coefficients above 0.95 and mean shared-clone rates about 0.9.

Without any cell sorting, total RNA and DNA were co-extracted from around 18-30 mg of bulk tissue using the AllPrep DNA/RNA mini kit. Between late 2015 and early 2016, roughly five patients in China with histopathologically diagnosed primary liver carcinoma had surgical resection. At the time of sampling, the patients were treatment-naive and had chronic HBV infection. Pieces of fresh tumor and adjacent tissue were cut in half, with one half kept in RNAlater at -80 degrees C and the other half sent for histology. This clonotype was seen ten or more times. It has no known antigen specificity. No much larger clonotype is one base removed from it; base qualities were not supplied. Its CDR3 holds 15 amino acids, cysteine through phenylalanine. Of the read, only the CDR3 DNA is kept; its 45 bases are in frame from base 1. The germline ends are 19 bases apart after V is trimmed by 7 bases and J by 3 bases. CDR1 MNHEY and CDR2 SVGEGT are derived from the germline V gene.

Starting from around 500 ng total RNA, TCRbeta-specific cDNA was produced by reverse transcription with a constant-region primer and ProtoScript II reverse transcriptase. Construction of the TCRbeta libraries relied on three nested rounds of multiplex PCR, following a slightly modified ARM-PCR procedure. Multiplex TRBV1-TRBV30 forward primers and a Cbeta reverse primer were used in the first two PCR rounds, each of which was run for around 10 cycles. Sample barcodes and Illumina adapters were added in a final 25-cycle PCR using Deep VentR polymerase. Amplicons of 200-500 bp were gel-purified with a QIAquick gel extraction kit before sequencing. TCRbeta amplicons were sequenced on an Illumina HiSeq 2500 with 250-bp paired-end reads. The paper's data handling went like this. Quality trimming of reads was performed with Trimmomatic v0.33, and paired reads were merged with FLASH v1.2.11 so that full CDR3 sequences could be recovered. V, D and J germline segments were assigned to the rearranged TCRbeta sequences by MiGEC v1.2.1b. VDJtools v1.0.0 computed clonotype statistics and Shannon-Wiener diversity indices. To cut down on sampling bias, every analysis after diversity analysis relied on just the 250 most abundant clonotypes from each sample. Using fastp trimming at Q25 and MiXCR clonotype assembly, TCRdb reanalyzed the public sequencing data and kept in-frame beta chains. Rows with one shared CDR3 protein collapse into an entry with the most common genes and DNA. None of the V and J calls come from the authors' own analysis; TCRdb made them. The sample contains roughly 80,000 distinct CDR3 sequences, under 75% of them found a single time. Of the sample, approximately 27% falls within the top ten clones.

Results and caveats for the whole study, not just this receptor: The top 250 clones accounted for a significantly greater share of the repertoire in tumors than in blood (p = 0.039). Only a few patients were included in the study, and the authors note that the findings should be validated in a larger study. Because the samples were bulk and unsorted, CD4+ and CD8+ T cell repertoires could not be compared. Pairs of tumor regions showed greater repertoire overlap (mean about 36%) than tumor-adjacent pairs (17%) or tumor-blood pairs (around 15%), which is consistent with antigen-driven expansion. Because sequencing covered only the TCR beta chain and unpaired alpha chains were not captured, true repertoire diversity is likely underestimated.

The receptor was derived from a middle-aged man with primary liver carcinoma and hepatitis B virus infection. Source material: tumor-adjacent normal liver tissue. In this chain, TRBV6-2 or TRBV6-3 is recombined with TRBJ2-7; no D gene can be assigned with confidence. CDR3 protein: CASTKARGTLYEQYF. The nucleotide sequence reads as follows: TGTGCCAGCACGAAGGCCCGTGGAACTCTCTACGAGCAGTACTTC.